A selection of T cell receptor beta chains follows, all from one sample in a study of beta chain features in type 1 diabetes. Profiling relied on immunoSEQ multiplex PCR, and the TCRdb table lists in-frame clones only, not all of them. The sample holds about 340,000 clones; about 13% are singletons and the top ten take 0.013% to 0.015%. Sequencing input: naive CD4+ T cells from blood. The receptors were gathered from a woman aged 18-29 years with type 1 diabetes. Both conserved end residues are part of each CDR3. Each record gives: V gene, D gene, J gene, CDR3 protein. The D gene is left open where the match is weak.

>TRBV19|-|TRBJ1-1
CASRGYTEAFF
>TRBV7-9|TRBD1|TRBJ2-1
CASSLLGTGGNNEQFF
>TRBV5-4|TRBD2|TRBJ2-3
CASSLDSLTSGSTDTQYF
>TRBV30|-|TRBJ1-2
CAWRARDRYGYTF
>TRBV27|-|TRBJ2-1
CASSSPGTVPHEQFF
>TRBV30|-|TRBJ1-2
CAWSQVGDGYTF
>TRBV6-6|-|TRBJ1-4
CASSYSGGAANEKLFF
>TRBV9|-|TRBJ2-1
CASSVVEGGLFF
>TRBV9|-|TRBJ2-2
CASSVGGLNTGELFF
>TRBV7-9|TRBD2|TRBJ2-3
CASSSPLWGVSGYTDTQYF
>TRBV7-6|TRBD2|TRBJ2-5
CASSPGGGPATQYF
>TRBV15|-|TRBJ2-3
CATSRDQPVTDTQYF
>TRBV15|-|TRBJ2-7
CATSRDSGAYEQYF
>TRBV5-1|TRBD1|TRBJ2-3
CASSLADRDDTDTQYF
>TRBV15|-|-
CATSRGGASGSYEQYF
>TRBV18|-|TRBJ2-1
CASSPTEEERAYNEQFF
>TRBV5-4|-|TRBJ2-7
CASSLGTTSQYF
>TRBV4-2|-|TRBJ1-2
CASSQDAGTTNYGYTF
>TRBV28|-|TRBJ2-5
CASSGEETQYF
>TRBV7-9|-|TRBJ2-3
CASSLGPRGADTQYF
>TRBV4-3|TRBD2|TRBJ2-1
CASSQGLAGVDEQFF
>TRBV2|-|TRBJ2-7
CASSGRGLYEQYF
>TRBV19|TRBD2|TRBJ2-3
CASSIQREAPDTQYF
>TRBV7-2|TRBD1|TRBJ2-2
CASSLDRTGNTGELFF
>TRBV29-1|-|TRBJ2-3
CSVWGGTGGTDTQYF
>TRBV28|TRBD2|TRBJ2-7
CASSASSGGNYEQYF
>TRBV4-1|-|TRBJ1-1
CASSQPTGGSNTEAFF
>TRBV2|TRBD2|TRBJ2-1
CASSEFGTSGRKDEQFF
>TRBV7-2|TRBD2|TRBJ2-7
CASSLGLAGSEQYF
>TRBV5-4|TRBD2|TRBJ2-7
CASSSHSGRAAYEQYF
>TRBV29-1|-|TRBJ2-3
CSVSIGGGRNTDTQYF
>TRBV27|-|TRBJ2-1
CASSLFGLYNEQFF
>TRBV5-8|TRBD2|TRBJ2-1
CASSFFISGLAVNEQFF
>TRBV7-2|-|TRBJ2-3
CASSRRSHITDTQYF
>TRBV5-4|TRBD1|TRBJ1-1
CASSLVGGPEAFF
>TRBV5-5|-|TRBJ1-5
CASSFATGMGQPQHF
>TRBV7-2|-|TRBJ1-5
CASSFRQGRQPQHF
>TRBV30|-|TRBJ1-5
CAWSQLSGQPQHF
>TRBV15|-|TRBJ2-1
CATSSRSGRAYNEQFF
>TRBV9|TRBD2|TRBJ2-1
CASSRTSGSLYNEQFF
>TRBV19|-|TRBJ2-5
CASTQRTGFSGQETQYF
>TRBV7-2|TRBD1|TRBJ1-2
CASSRGQAPDGYTF
>TRBV6-5|-|TRBJ2-1
CASSYGLGEQFF
>TRBV19|-|TRBJ1-2
CASTSSDYGYTF
>TRBV7-9|TRBD1|TRBJ1-1
CASRSDRTMNTEAFF
>TRBV4-2|-|TRBJ1-1
CASSPAAGEHRDTEAFF
>TRBV2|TRBD1|TRBJ2-7
CASSNVQGAAYEQYF
>TRBV7-2|TRBD1|TRBJ2-4
CASSLAGQLAKNIQYF
>TRBV18|TRBD2|TRBJ2-5
CASSPPVREGRETQYF
>TRBV21-1|-|TRBJ1-5
CASTTDRGSGNQPQHF
>TRBV11-2|-|TRBJ2-7
CASSLTRSGEQYF
>TRBV5-6|-|TRBJ2-1
CASSLWSGLSSYNEQFF